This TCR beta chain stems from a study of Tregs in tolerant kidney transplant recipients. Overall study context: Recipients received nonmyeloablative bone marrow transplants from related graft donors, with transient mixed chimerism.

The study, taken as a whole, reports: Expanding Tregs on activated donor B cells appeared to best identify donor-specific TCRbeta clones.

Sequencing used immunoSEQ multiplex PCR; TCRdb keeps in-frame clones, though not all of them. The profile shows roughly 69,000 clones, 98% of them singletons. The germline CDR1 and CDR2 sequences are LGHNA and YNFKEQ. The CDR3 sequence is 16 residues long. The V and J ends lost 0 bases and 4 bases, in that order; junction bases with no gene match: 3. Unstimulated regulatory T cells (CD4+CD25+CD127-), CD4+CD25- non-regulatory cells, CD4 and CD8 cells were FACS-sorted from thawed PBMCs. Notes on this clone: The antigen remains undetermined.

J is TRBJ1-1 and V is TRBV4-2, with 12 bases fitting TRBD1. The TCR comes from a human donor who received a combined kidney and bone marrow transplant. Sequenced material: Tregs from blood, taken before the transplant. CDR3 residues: CASSQDRDRGPTEAFF. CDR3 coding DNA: TGTGCCAGCAGCCAAGATCGGGACAGGGGGCCCACTGAAGCTTTCTTT.